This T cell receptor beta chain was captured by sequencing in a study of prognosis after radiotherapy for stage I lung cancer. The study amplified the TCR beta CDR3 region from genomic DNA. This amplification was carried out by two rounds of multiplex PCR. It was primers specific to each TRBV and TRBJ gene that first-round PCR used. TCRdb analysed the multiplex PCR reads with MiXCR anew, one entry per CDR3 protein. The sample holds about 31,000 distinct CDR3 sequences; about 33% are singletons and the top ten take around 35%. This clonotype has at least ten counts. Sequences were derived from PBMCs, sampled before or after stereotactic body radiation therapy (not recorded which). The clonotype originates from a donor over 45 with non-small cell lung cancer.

The CDR3 DNA follows: TGTGCCAGCAGTGCCCCGACTAATCACTCCTACAATGAGCAGTTCTTC. Translated: CASSAPTNHSYNEQFF. The gene calls are TRBV6-4 and TRBJ2-1, with D perhaps matching TRBD2 (5 bases). The CDR3 covers 16 residues. V was shortened by 4 bases and J by 0 bases, with 13 bases between the two germline ends. Per germline, CDR1 MRHNA and CDR2 SNTAGT.